Below are 9 T cell receptor beta chains sequenced from a single sample in a study of cytomegalovirus exposure and HLA in healthy donors. PCR used 60 Vbeta primers and 13 Jbeta primers. The data were produced by immunoSEQ multiplex PCR, yet TCRdb's version contains in-frame clones alone and is incomplete. The table shows approximately 110,000 clones, with 82% occurring only once. Material for sequencing was PBMCs. These receptor sequences come from a woman aged 18-29 years in good health and CMV-seronegative.

V and J are TRBV19 and TRBJ1-2; no clear D. The V gene's germline CDR1 is LNHDA and CDR2 SQIVND (reference sequence). The CDR3 sequence is 12 residues long. The V end was cut by 7 bases, the J end by 5 bases, with 11 bases between. CDR3 loop: CASKGTEYGYTF. The DNA for the CDR3 is TGTGCCAGTAAAGGAACAGAGTATGGCTACACCTTC.

This clone was counted only a few times. J is TRBJ2-7 and V is TRBV6-1; D gene unclear. This CDR3 contains 14 residues. V was clipped by 5 bases and J by 3 bases, with 14 bases between them. Looked up from germline, CDR1 is MNHNS and CDR2 is SASEGT. The DNA for the CDR3 is TGTGCCAGCAGTAGACGTACTTTGGGCTACGAGCAGTACGTC. As protein: CASSRRTLGYEQYV.

The chain couples TRBV2 to TRBJ2-1; no reliable D call. The germline gives CDR1 SNHLY, CDR2 FYNNEI. V shed 2 bases and J shed 4 bases, with 9 bases lying between them. This CDR3 spans 14 amino acids. CDR3 DNA sequence: TGTGCCAGCAGTGAACTGGTCCGGTACAATGAGCAGTTCTTC. This translates into CASSELVRYNEQFF.

In this sample, this clone turned up a few times. The chain has TRBV27 and TRBJ2-5; 7 positions agree with TRBD1. The CDR3 extends over 14 amino acids. Trimming took 2 bases from V and 2 from J; bases not matched to a gene: 2. In germline, CDR1 is MNHEY, CDR2 SMNVEV (reference sequence). The chain's CDR3 is CASSLRDSQETQYF. CDR3 sequence (DNA): TGTGCCAGCAGTTTACGGGACAGTCAAGAGACCCAGTACTTC.

J is TRBJ1-6 and V is TRBV5-5; D might be TRBD1 (5 bases). Germline assignment: CDR1 SGHKS and CDR2 YYEKEE (reference sequence). There are 12 residues in the CDR3. The germline V and J ends were trimmed by 2 bases and 8 bases, with 5 bases remaining between them. The CDR3 DNA sequence: TGTGCCAGCAGCTTCAGGGATTCACCCCTCCACTTT. It encodes CASSFRDSPLHF.

In this sample, this clone turned up a few times. The V and J genes are TRBV6-6 and TRBJ2-3; D perhaps matches TRBD1 (6 bases). The CDR3 is made up of 16 amino acids. Trimming took 6 bases from V and 8 from J, leaving 24 bases between them. CDR1 MNHNY and CDR2 SVGAGI come from the germline V gene (reference sequence). CDR3 nucleotides: TGTGCCAGCAGGGCCGGACAGACCACCCCTTCGGGTACGCAGTATTTT. It encodes CASRAGQTTPSGTQYF.

The chain uses TRBV6-1 and TRBJ2-7; TRBD1 agrees at 7 bases. CDR1 and CDR2 (germline): MNHNS, SASEGT. The CDR3 has 14 residues. V was pared by 0 bases and J by 9 bases, with 8 bases of the junction left unmatched. This CDR3 is CASSEAWGQGVQYV. The CDR3 DNA reads TGTGCCAGCAGTGAAGCTTGGGGGCAGGGGGTGCAGTACGTC.

The chain employs TRBV5-8 and TRBJ1-2; D call uncertain. CDR1 and CDR2 (germline): SGHTS, YDEGEE. V dropped 6 bases and J dropped 5 bases, with 11 bases sitting between them. This CDR3 is built from 12 residues. CDR3 sequence reads: CASKGGRYGYTF. The CDR3 nucleotides are TGTGCCAGCAAGGGAGGTAGATATGGCTACACCTTC.

Only one count was recorded for this clone. The chain has TRBV2 and TRBJ2-7; 10 positions match TRBD1. Germline V lookup: CDR1 SNHLY, CDR2 FYNNEI. This CDR3 spans 16 amino acids. V lost 4 bases to trimming and J lost 4 bases; unmatched junction nucleotides: 10. The CDR3 bases are TGTGCCAGCAGTGGAGTAATGGGACAGGGGAAGTACGAGCAGTACTTC. Translating gives CASSGVMGQGKYEQYF.